A single sample is the source of the 30 T cell receptor beta chains below, sequenced in a study of T-cell reconstitution after alpha-beta-depleted transplantation in children. Unique molecular identifiers were incorporated into the prepared TCRbeta library. From the PCR reads, TCRdb called clonotypes with MiXCR, one entry per CDR3 protein. The sample shows approximately 89,000 distinct CDR3 sequences, about 14% of them seen only once. The input for sequencing was PBMCs, mostly from graft donor cells, taken 180 days after TCRalphabeta/CD19-depleted stem cell transplant. Receptor source: a male patient between 2 and 15 years old who had a stem cell transplant for acute lymphoblastic leukemia, so the T cells may come from the graft donor.

This clonotype was recorded many times. The V call is TRBV20-1, the J call TRBJ2-5, with D possibly being TRBD1 or TRBD2 (5 bases each). V was pared by 4 bases and J by 1 base, with 16 bases between. From germline, CDR1 is DFQATT and CDR2 SNEGSKA (reference sequence). The CDR3 contains 15 residues. As DNA, the CDR3 is TGCAGTGCTACACCGGGACCGAACATCCAAGAGACCCAGTACTTC. Its translation is CSATPGPNIQETQYF.

This chain uses TRBV5-1 with TRBJ2-3; 7 nucleotides match TRBD1. Losses at the gene ends were 4 bases for V and 4 bases for J; bases not matched to a gene: 6. Germline CDR1 is SGHRS and CDR2 is YFSETQ. This CDR3 comprises 14 residues. This chain's CDR3 is CASSHDRAPDTQYF. The CDR3 DNA is TGCGCCAGCAGCCACGACAGGGCCCCAGATACGCAGTATTTT.

The chain joins TRBV11-3 to TRBJ1-1, with no clear D. The CDR3 runs to 13 residues. CDR1 and CDR2 from the germline V gene are SGHNT and YENEEA. The V and J ends lost 4 bases and 1 base respectively, with 7 bases between them. This chain's CDR3 is CASSSDGNTEAFF. Here the CDR3 DNA reads TGTGCCAGCAGCTCGGACGGGAACACTGAAGCTTTCTTT.

This clonotype was seen just once. This rearrangement joins TRBV20-1 to TRBJ2-3; 8 nucleotides agree with TRBD2. This CDR3 is 14 amino acids long. Trimming at V came to 0 bases and at J to 5 bases, leaving 4 bases not matched to a gene. Germline loops: CDR1 DFQATT, CDR2 SNEGSKA (reference sequence). The CDR3 nucleotides read TGCAGTGCTAGAGATTCGGGGGGGATAGATACGCAGTATTTT. Amino acid sequence: CSARDSGGIDTQYF.

This clonotype appeared a few times. V is TRBV11-2 and J is TRBJ2-1; D call uncertain. The V gene's germline CDR1 is SGHAT and CDR2 FQNNGV. V gave up 1 base and J gave up 5 bases, with 12 bases separating them. This CDR3 is built from 15 residues. CDR3 sequence (DNA): TGTGCCAGCAGCTTAGGCTGGGGTCAGGACAATGAGCAGTTCTTC. Encoded protein: CASSLGWGQDNEQFF.

This clonotype was detected ten times or more. The J gene is TRBJ2-7, the V gene TRBV5-1; TRBD1 or TRBD2 may be the D gene (5 bases each). This CDR3 has 14 amino acids. CDR1 is SGHRS and CDR2 is YFSETQ in the germline V gene. V was cut by 5 bases and J by 7 bases, with 19 bases left in between. The CDR3 nucleotides read TGCGCCAGCAGTCCTCGCGCCGGGGCGGGTGAGCAGTACTTC. This encodes CASSPRAGAGEQYF.

The chain couples TRBV3-1 to TRBJ2-5; 12 bases align to TRBD1. The CDR3 consists of 16 residues. V was clipped by 4 bases and J by 4 bases; unmatched bases: 7. Germline values: CDR1 LGHDT, CDR2 YNNKEL (reference sequence). CDR3 loop: CASSPGTGGSGETQYF. CDR3 DNA sequence: TGTGCCAGCAGCCCTGGGACAGGGGGCAGCGGAGAGACCCAGTACTTC.

This clonotype has a handful of counts. For the CDR3, the DNA is TGTGCCAGCAGCCGATTCTTAGATACAACCCGGGACGAGCAGTACTTC. This codes for CASSRFLDTTRDEQYF. J is TRBJ2-7 and V is TRBV7-6; D remains unclear. CDR1 is SGHVS and CDR2 is FNYEAQ in the germline V gene. V lost 5 bases and J 5 bases, leaving 22 bases between the germline ends. The CDR3 has 16 amino acids.

This clonotype was observed a handful of times. The V and J genes are TRBV4-2 and TRBJ2-1, with D possibly matching TRBD1 (6 bases). This CDR3 has 14 amino acids. V was clipped by 2 bases and J by 4 bases, with 9 bases between them. The germline gives CDR1 LGHNA, CDR2 YNFKEQ. CDR3 residues: CASSQRQEYNEQFF. The CDR3 DNA reads as TGTGCCAGCAGCCAAAGACAGGAATACAATGAGCAGTTCTTC.

This rearrangement joins TRBV27 to TRBJ2-1, with TRBD2 matching over 14 bases. CDR3 size: 14 residues. Germline V gene sequence: CDR1 MNHEY, CDR2 SMNVEV (reference sequence). Trimming took 5 bases from V and 10 from J; bases not matched to a gene: 4. The CDR3 here is CASSMGLAGVEQFF. CDR3 DNA sequence: TGTGCCAGCAGTATGGGACTAGCGGGGGTCGAGCAGTTCTTC.

In this sample, this clonotype turned up once. The chain carries TRBV4-3 and TRBJ2-7; TRBD1 agrees at 9 bases. This CDR3 spans 15 amino acids. Germline-derived CDR1 and CDR2 are LGHNA and YSLEER. With 5 bases clipped from V and 0 bases from J, the junction kept 5 bases outside the gene matches. CDR3 amino acids: CASSTGTGNSYEQYF. For the CDR3, the DNA is TGCGCCAGCAGCACCGGGACAGGGAACTCCTACGAGCAGTACTTC.

This clonotype was detected only a few times. The gene calls are TRBV5-5 and TRBJ2-3; TRBD2 matches 8 bases. This CDR3 is 16 amino acids long. Germline CDR1 reads SGHKS; CDR2 reads YYEKEE (reference sequence). Losses at the gene ends were 0 bases for V and 2 bases for J; bases not matched to a gene: 5. For the CDR3, the DNA is TGTGCCAGCAGCTTGGAAGCGGGGGCCTACACAGATACGCAGTATTTT. Translation: CASSLEAGAYTDTQYF.

A few counts support this clonotype. This rearrangement joins TRBV5-1 to TRBJ1-3; D may be TRBD1 (6 bases). Trimming shortened V by 3 bases and J by 0 bases, and 28 bases separated the two germline ends. CDR3 size: 21 residues. Germline values: CDR1 SGHRS, CDR2 YFSETQ. CDR3 DNA sequence: TGCGCCAGCAGCTCCCTCGTCCTTGGACAGTCCTCCTCGCACTCTGGAAACACCATATATTTT. It specifies CASSSLVLGQSSSHSGNTIYF.

This clonotype appeared many times. The rearrangement joins TRBV7-7 to TRBJ2-1, with D hard to call. Trimming took off 2 bases at V and 9 bases at J, with 11 bases between the two ends. This CDR3 has 13 amino acids. Germline CDR1 and CDR2: SSHAT and FNYEAQ (reference sequence). The CDR3 bases are TGTGCCAGCAGCTTATATCGAGGAATTGAGCAGTTCTTC. The encoded protein is CASSLYRGIEQFF.

This clonotype was observed a single time. The junction differs from germline at one of its ends, possibly a read error. J is TRBJ2-5 and V is TRBV11-2; maybe TRBD1 (6 bases). The CDR3 is made up of 16 amino acids. Germline-derived CDR1 and CDR2 are SGHAT and FQNNGV. The CDR3 reads CASSLGPQGRRETPYF. CDR3 nucleotides: TGTGCCAGCAGCCTAGGGCCACAGGGAAGGAGAGAGACCCCGTACTTC.

This clonotype has a handful of counts. The chain joins TRBV7-9 to TRBJ2-7; D is uncertain. Trimming removed 2 bases from V and 1 base from J, with 12 bases in between. There are 15 residues in the CDR3. CDR1 is SEHNR and CDR2 is FQNEAQ in the germline V gene (reference sequence). The CDR3 loop reads CASSLLQETSYEQYF. The CDR3 DNA reads TGTGCCAGCAGCTTACTGCAGGAGACGTCCTACGAGCAGTACTTC.

There are a few counts of this clonotype. The chain has TRBV12-3 or TRBV12-4 and TRBJ1-1; possibly TRBD1 for D (6 bases). V lost 6 bases, J lost 5 bases, and 13 bases lay in between. This CDR3 contains 13 residues. CDR3 sequence reads: CASRGTIGTEAFF. In DNA, the CDR3 is TGTGCCAGCAGGGGGACAATTGGGACTGAAGCTTTCTTT.

This clonotype appeared many times. The chain joins TRBV6-1 to TRBJ1-2, with D possibly being TRBD1 (6 bases). The CDR3 runs 13 residues. Germline CDR1 and CDR2: MNHNS and SASEGT. V was trimmed by 2 bases and J by 13 bases, leaving 17 bases between them. This CDR3 reads CASSERGAVARTF. The CDR3 region has the DNA TGTGCCAGCAGTGAAAGGGGGGCGGTGGCGCGCACCTTC.

The V call is TRBV20-1, the J call TRBJ2-3; either TRBD1 or TRBD2 may supply D (6 bases each). Germline V gene sequence: CDR1 DFQATT, CDR2 SNEGSKA (reference sequence). The CDR3 totals 18 residues. V lost 5 bases to trimming and J lost 6 bases, with 30 bases between them. CDR3 sequence (DNA): TGCAGTGCTGACCCCCCTGCCCCGGGCAGGGGACTCACGGATACGCAGTATTTT. It codes for CSADPPAPGRGLTDTQYF.

This clonotype was counted at least ten times. CDR3 residues: CSVAGQGNYGYTF. In DNA form, the CDR3 reads TGCAGCGTTGCGGGACAGGGGAACTATGGCTACACCTTC. This chain uses TRBV29-1 with TRBJ1-2; 10 bases are a match to TRBD1. The CDR3 extends over 13 amino acids. Unmatched junction bases numbered 1, after V lost 4 bases and J lost 2 bases. Germline-derived CDR1 and CDR2 are SQVTM and ANQGSEA.

The chain uses TRBV7-9 and TRBJ1-2; perhaps TRBD1 as D (5 bases). Germline CDR1 is SEHNR and CDR2 is FQNEAQ (reference sequence). This CDR3 is 13 amino acids long. Trimming pared 4 bases from V and 6 bases from J, leaving 12 bases between. The CDR3 loop is CASSSYEGNGYTF. CDR3 sequence (DNA): TGTGCCAGCAGCTCATATGAGGGGAATGGCTACACCTTC. Using reference TRBV7-9 and TRBJ1-2 for the parts outside the CDR3, the full variable domain is DTGVSQNPRHKITKRGQNVTFRCDPISEHNRLYWYRQTLGQGPEFLTYFQNEAQLEKSRLLSDRFSAERPKGSFSTLEIQRTEQGDSAMYLCASSSYEGNGYTFGSGTRLTVV.

This clonotype has only a few counts. The V and J genes are TRBV7-2 and TRBJ2-6; D uncertain. The CDR3 totals 16 residues. The germline V and J ends were trimmed by 4 bases and 0 bases, with 10 bases remaining between them. CDR1 and CDR2 from the germline V gene are SGHTA and FQGNSA. The CDR3 is CASSSWASSGANVLTF. CDR3 nucleotide sequence: TGTGCCAGCAGCTCGTGGGCTAGCTCTGGGGCCAACGTCCTGACTTTC.

This clonotype was seen more than once but under ten times. The chain couples TRBV6-2 or TRBV6-3 to TRBJ2-5; 7 nucleotides match TRBD1. The CDR3 has 14 residues. Looked up from germline, CDR1 is MNHEY and CDR2 is SVGEGT. Trimming removed 5 bases from V and 7 bases from J; junction bases left unmatched: 10. CDR3 region: CASSQTGRFGTQYF. CDR3 sequence (DNA): TGTGCCAGCAGTCAGACAGGGAGATTTGGGACCCAGTACTTC.

The rearrangement joins TRBV5-8 to TRBJ2-1; D may match TRBD1 or TRBD2 (7 bases each). Germline CDR1 reads SGHTS; CDR2 reads YDEGEE. The CDR3 has 15 amino acids. The V and J ends lost 6 bases and 1 base respectively, with 14 bases between them. CDR3 residues: CASTQGGASYNEQFF. The CDR3 DNA is TGTGCCAGCACCCAGGGGGGGGCGTCCTACAATGAGCAGTTCTTC.

This clonotype was seen only a few times. The chain recombines TRBV27 with TRBJ2-1, with TRBD1 matching 7 bases. There are 18 residues in the CDR3. Unmatched junction bases numbered 23, after V lost 7 bases and J lost 8 bases. Germline V gene sequence: CDR1 MNHEY, CDR2 SMNVEV (reference sequence). The CDR3 nucleotides are TGTGCCAGCACCACCAGACTTAACAGGGGAAGGGGATACGATGAGCAGTTCTTC. Encoded protein: CASTTRLNRGRGYDEQFF.

The chain combines TRBV29-1 with TRBJ2-5; a weak D match, TRBD1 (6 bases). Trimming took off 7 bases at V and 5 bases at J, with 23 bases between the two ends. The CDR3 is 15 residues long. Germline CDR1 reads SQVTM; CDR2 reads ANQGSEA. The CDR3 spells CSADPRTAIGETQYF. CDR3 nucleotides: TGCAGCGCAGACCCCCGGACAGCGATAGGTGAGACCCAGTACTTC.

This clonotype was counted only a few times. This sequence joins TRBV5-5 and TRBJ2-5, with TRBD1 as a possible D gene (5 bases). V lost 1 base and J lost 3, with 10 bases in between. The CDR3 has 14 amino acids. In germline, CDR1 is SGHKS, CDR2 YYEKEE (reference sequence). The CDR3 sequence is CASSLSRAKETQYF. CDR3 nucleotide sequence: TGTGCCAGCAGCTTGAGCAGGGCAAAAGAGACCCAGTACTTC. Full variable domain (remainder filled in from reference TRBV5-5 and TRBJ2-5): DAGVTQSPTHLIKTRGQQVTLRCSPISGHKSVSWYQQVLGQGPQFIFQYYEKEERGRGNFPDRFSARQFPNYSSELNVNALLLGDSALYLCASSLSRAKETQYFGPGTRLLVL.

This clonotype was counted only a few times. Written as DNA, the CDR3 is TGTGCCAGCAGCCCCTGGACAGGGGCGAACACTGAAGCTTTCTTT. It encodes CASSPWTGANTEAFF. The rearrangement links TRBV7-7 to TRBJ1-1, with 9 bases lining up with TRBD1. Trimming removed 5 bases from V and 1 base from J; junction bases left unmatched: 5. This CDR3 is built from 15 residues. Per germline, CDR1 SSHAT and CDR2 FNYEAQ (reference sequence). The full variable domain, rest sourced from reference TRBV7-7 and TRBJ1-1, is GAGVSQSPRYKVTKRGQDVTLRCDPISSHATLYWYQQALGQGPEFLTYFNYEAQPDKSGLPSDRFSAERPEGSISTLTIQRTEQRDSAMYRCASSPWTGANTEAFFGQGTRLTVV.

This clonotype appeared many times. The V and J genes are TRBV7-9 and TRBJ1-1; 7 bases are shared with TRBD1. V was pared by 7 bases and J by 3 bases, with 8 bases of the junction left unmatched. The germline V gene has CDR1 SEHNR and CDR2 FQNEAQ (reference sequence). The CDR3 is 14 amino acids. The CDR3 DNA sequence: TGTGCCAGCACCCTCCGGGACAGCGACACTGAAGCTTTCTTT. Protein sequence: CASTLRDSDTEAFF. Looking up the rest from reference TRBV7-9 and TRBJ1-1 gives the full variable domain: DTGVSQNPRHKITKRGQNVTFRCDPISEHNRLYWYRQTLGQGPEFLTYFQNEAQLEKSRLLSDRFSAERPKGSFSTLEIQRTEQGDSAMYLCASTLRDSDTEAFFGQGTRLTVV.

This chain links TRBV18 with TRBJ1-2; D is unresolved. V lost 2 bases to trimming and J lost 3 bases, with 4 bases between them. Germline CDR1 is KGHSH and CDR2 is LQKENI. The CDR3 consists of 12 residues. In DNA, the CDR3 is TGTGCCAGCTCACCAGGGGACTATGGCTACACCTTC. This translates into CASSPGDYGYTF.